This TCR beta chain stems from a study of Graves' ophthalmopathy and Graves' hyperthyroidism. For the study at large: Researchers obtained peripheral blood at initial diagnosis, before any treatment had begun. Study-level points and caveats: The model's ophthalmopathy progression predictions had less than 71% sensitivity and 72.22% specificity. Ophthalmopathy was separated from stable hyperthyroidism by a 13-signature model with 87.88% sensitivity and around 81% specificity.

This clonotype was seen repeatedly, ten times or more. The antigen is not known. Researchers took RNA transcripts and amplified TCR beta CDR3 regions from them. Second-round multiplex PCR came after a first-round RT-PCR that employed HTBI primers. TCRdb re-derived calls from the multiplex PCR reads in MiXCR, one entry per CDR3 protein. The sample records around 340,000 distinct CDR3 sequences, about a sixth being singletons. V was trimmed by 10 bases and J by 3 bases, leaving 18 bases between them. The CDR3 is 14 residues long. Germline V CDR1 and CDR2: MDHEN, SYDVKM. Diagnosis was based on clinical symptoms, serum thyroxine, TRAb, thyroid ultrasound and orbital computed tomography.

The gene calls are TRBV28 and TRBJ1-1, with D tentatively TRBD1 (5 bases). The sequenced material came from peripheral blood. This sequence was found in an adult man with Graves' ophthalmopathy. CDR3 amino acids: CAIATGGTDTEAFF. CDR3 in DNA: TGTGCCATCGCCACAGGAGGGACTGACACTGAAGCTTTCTTT.